A selection of T cell receptor beta chains follows, all from one sample in a study of T cells in Graves' hyperthyroidism and ophthalmopathy. From the multiplex PCR reads, TCRdb called clonotypes with MiXCR, one entry per CDR3 protein. The data contain under 400,000 distinct CDR3 sequences, about 13% of them seen just once; the ten biggest clones take up 9.2%. The specimen was blood. The receptor set was obtained from a woman under 30 with Graves' hyperthyroidism. The CDR3 runs from the conserved cysteine through the conserved F or W. The D gene is left open where the match is weak. Clone size is not always given. Where it is, it says once, few, many or a class for expanded clones.

V gene	D gene	clone size	J gene	CDR3 protein	CDR3 DNA
TRBV27	-	many	TRBJ2-3	CATLKADTQYF	TGTGCCACCCTAAAGGCAGATACGCAGTATTTT
TRBV28	-	-	TRBJ1-3	CASSLRQASGNTIYF	TGTGCCAGCAGCCTACGACAGGCCTCTGGAAACACCATATATTTT
TRBV6-1	-	many	TRBJ2-3	CASSRDATDTQYF	TGTGCCAGCAGTCGAGACGCCACAGATACGCAGTATTTT
TRBV28	TRBD2	many	TRBJ2-7	CASSRLGRESSYEQYF	TGTGCCAGCAGCCGCCTAGGGCGGGAGAGCTCCTACGAGCAGTACTTC
TRBV28	-	many	TRBJ2-7	CASAGLGEQYF	TGTGCCAGCGCGGGTCTTGGCGAGCAGTACTTC
TRBV28	-	many	TRBJ1-5	CASSSPTRVGNQPQHF	TGTGCCAGCAGTTCCCCCACCCGGGTGGGAAATCAGCCCCAGCATTTT
TRBV11-2	-	many	TRBJ1-5	CASSVDRLNQPQHF	TGTGCCAGCAGCGTAGACAGGCTAAATCAGCCCCAGCATTTT
TRBV5-1	-	many	TRBJ2-3	CASSLGRVAADTQYF	TGCGCCAGCAGCTTGGGCAGGGTGGCGGCAGATACGCAGTATTTT
TRBV2	-	many	TRBJ2-2	CASSEAEVGELFF	TGTGCCAGCAGTGAGGCGGAGGTCGGGGAGCTGTTTTTT
TRBV18	-	many	TRBJ2-5	CASSPPSVRGETQYF	TGTGCCAGCTCACCACCATCCGTTCGAGGGGAGACCCAGTACTTC
TRBV29-1	TRBD1	few	TRBJ1-4	CSVAPTDRGSEKLFF	TGCAGCGTCGCACCAACAGACAGGGGAAGCGAAAAACTGTTTTTT
TRBV20-1	-	many	TRBJ2-7	CSALLPGHPSEQYF	TGCAGTGCTCTTCTCCCGGGACACCCATCCGAGCAGTACTTC
TRBV28	TRBD2	many	TRBJ2-7	CASSSTGSGRYEQYF	TGTGCCAGCAGTTCGACAGGGAGCGGGAGGTACGAGCAGTACTTC
TRBV12-3/TRBV12-4	-	-	TRBJ1-2	CASSLKRNYGYTF	TGTGCCAGCAGTTTAAAGAGGAACTATGGCTACACCTTC
TRBV2	-	many	TRBJ1-6	CASSSFGPTAALHF	TGTGCCAGCAGTTCCTTTGGACCGACGGCTGCCCTCCACTTT
TRBV5-1	-	few	TRBJ2-7	CASSLGAGIYEQYF	TGCGCCAGCAGCTTGGGGGCAGGGATCTACGAGCAGTACTTC
TRBV5-8	-	-	TRBJ2-2	CASSLASDGGTGELFF	TGTGCCAGCAGCTTGGCCTCGGACGGTGGCACCGGGGAGCTGTTTTTT
TRBV12-5	-	-	TRBJ1-2	CASGLLPQGGIFYGYTF	TGTGCTAGTGGTTTGTTGCCCCAAGGGGGAATTTTCTATGGCTACACCTTC
TRBV11-2	TRBD2	many	TRBJ2-3	CASSPKRGGIIDTQYF	TGTGCCAGCAGCCCAAAGCGGGGGGGCATTATAGATACGCAGTATTTT
TRBV6-1	-	many	TRBJ2-3	CASNYGSGHSTDTQYF	TGTGCCAGCAACTACGGGTCAGGGCATAGCACAGATACACAGTATTTT
TRBV3-1	TRBD2	many	TRBJ2-1	CASSQVAGGSHEQFF	TGTGCCAGCAGCCAAGTAGCGGGAGGGTCCCATGAGCAGTTCTTC
TRBV5-1	-	-	TRBJ2-6	CASSLGSRVSGPPGANVLTF	TGCGCCAGCAGCTTGGGGTCTCGGGTCTCGGGCCCCCCAGGGGCCAACGTCCTGACTTTC
TRBV10-3	-	many	TRBJ2-7	CAISELLSYEQYF	TGTGCCATCAGTGAACTACTATCCTACGAGCAGTACTTC
TRBV7-2	TRBD2	many	TRBJ2-5	CASSFTTSREETQYF	TGTGCCAGCAGCTTTACGACTAGCAGGGAAGAGACCCAGTACTTC
TRBV2	-	many	TRBJ1-4	CASRSQATLEKLFF	TGTGCCAGCAGGTCACAGGCGACGTTGGAAAAACTGTTTTTT
TRBV7-2	TRBD2	-	TRBJ2-5	CASSPNGGNQETQYF	TGTGCCAGCAGCCCAAACGGGGGGAATCAAGAGACCCAGTACTTC
TRBV11-2	-	-	TRBJ1-2	CASSLGRGHYDYGYTF	TGTGCCAGCAGCTTAGGTCGAGGACATTATGACTATGGCTACACCTTC
TRBV6-1	TRBD2	many	TRBJ2-7	CASRIAGESYEQYF	TGTGCCAGCAGAATAGCGGGAGAGTCCTACGAGCAGTACTTC
TRBV7-2	TRBD2	few	TRBJ2-1	CASSTGLAGAVEQFF	TGTGCCAGCAGCACGGGACTAGCGGGAGCGGTGGAGCAGTTCTTC
TRBV6-1	-	many	TRBJ1-1	CAIERDGSMNTEAFF	TGTGCCATCGAAAGGGATGGGAGTATGAACACTGAAGCTTTCTTT
TRBV12-3/TRBV12-4	-	many	TRBJ1-1	CASSPDSGPSNTEAFF	TGTGCCAGCAGTCCCGACAGCGGACCTTCGAACACTGAAGCTTTCTTT